The T cell receptor beta chain described here comes from a study of Graves' ophthalmopathy and Graves' hyperthyroidism. The V end was cut by 6 bases, the J end by 2 bases, with 10 bases between. The CDR3 runs 13 residues. Looked up from germline, CDR1 is MNHNS and CDR2 is SASEGT. RNA transcripts provided the template for amplifying TCR beta CDR3 regions. First-round RT-PCR employed HTBI primers, with a second-round multiplex PCR after it. TCRdb redid the calling of the multiplex PCR reads with MiXCR, one entry per CDR3 protein. In the table there are about 400,000 distinct CDR3 sequences, 15% to 20% of which are singletons.

The rearrangement links TRBV6-1 to TRBJ2-5, with unresolved D. This receptor was obtained from a young woman with Graves' ophthalmopathy. The material sequenced was peripheral blood. The DNA of the CDR3 is TGTGCCAGCAGCGTCTCACAGCAAGAGACCCAGTACTTC. It codes for CASSVSQQETQYF.